The subject of this entry is one T cell receptor beta chain. With a J-beta primer mix and a sample-barcoded 5' primer, a second PCR ran about 7 to 12 cycles. Every cDNA molecule bore a tag from a template-switch adaptor containing 12 random nucleotides. TCRdb re-called the 5' RACE reads with MiXCR, one entry per CDR3 protein. The sample yields 750,000 to 950,000 distinct CDR3 sequences, 40% to 65% seen once. This record belongs to a study of blood T cells in healthy people across ages. The CDR3 runs 16 residues. Germline V lookup: CDR1 LNHNV, CDR2 YYDKDF (reference sequence). Trimming took off 0 bases at V and 5 bases at J, with 16 bases between the two ends. In terms of origin and age, donors were healthy Caucasian individuals from Russia aged about 6 to 100. Per individual sample, total RNA of at least 5.5 micrograms was extracted.

What was sequenced was blood. The chain links TRBV15 to TRBJ2-5, with a tentative D call TRBD1 (6 bases). This receptor was identified in a man aged 80 or over in good health. Here the CDR3 DNA reads TGTGCCACCAGCAGAGATCGGCCAGGGGAAGGCGAGACCCAGTACTTC. This sequence encodes CATSRDRPGEGETQYF.